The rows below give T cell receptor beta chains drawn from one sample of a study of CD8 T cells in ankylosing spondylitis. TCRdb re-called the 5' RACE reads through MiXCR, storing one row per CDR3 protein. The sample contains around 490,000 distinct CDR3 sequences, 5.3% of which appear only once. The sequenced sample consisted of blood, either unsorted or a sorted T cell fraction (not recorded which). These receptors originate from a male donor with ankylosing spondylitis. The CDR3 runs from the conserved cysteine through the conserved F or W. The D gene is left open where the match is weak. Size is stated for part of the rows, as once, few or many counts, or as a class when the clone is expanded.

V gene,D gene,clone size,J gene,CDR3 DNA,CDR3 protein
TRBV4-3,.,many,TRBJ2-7,TGCGCCAGCAGCTATACGGACGGAGACTACGAGCAGTACTTC,CASSYTDGDYEQYF
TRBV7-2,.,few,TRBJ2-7,TGTGCCAGCAGCTTAGTTTCTACCCACGGCGAGCAGTACTTC,CASSLVSTHGEQYF
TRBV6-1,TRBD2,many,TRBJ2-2,TGTGCCAGCCGGCTAGCGGGTACCACCGGGGAGCTGTTTTTT,CASRLAGTTGELFF
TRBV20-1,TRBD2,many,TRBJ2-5,TGCAGTGCTAGAGACCTCTATGGGGGACTAGCGGGCCCTAGGGGAGAGACCCAGTACTTC,CSARDLYGGLAGPRGETQYF
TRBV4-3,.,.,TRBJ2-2,TGCGCCAGCAGCCAATCTATAGGGGCGGCCGGGGAGCTGTTTTTT,CASSQSIGAAGELFF
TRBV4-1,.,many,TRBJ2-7,TGCGCCAGCAGTCCTTTACGGGGAGCCTACGAGCAGTACTTC,CASSPLRGAYEQYF
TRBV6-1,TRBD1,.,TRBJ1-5,TGTGCCAGCAGTGAAAAAGAAAGGGGGCGCGGGAGCAATCAGCCCCAGCATTTT,CASSEKERGRGSNQPQHF
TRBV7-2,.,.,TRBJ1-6,TGTGCCAGCAGCTTGCTCGGACCAGGGTTGAATTCACCCCTCCACTTT,CASSLLGPGLNSPLHF
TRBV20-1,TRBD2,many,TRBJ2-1,TGCAGTGCTAGTAATAGCGGGAGGGCCTACAATGAGCAGTTCTTC,CSASNSGRAYNEQFF
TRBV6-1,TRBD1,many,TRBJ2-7,TGTGCCAGCAGCCGACCGGGACAGGGGCTGGTCGAGCAGTACTTC,CASSRPGQGLVEQYF
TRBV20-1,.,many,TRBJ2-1,TGCAGTGCTAGAGATCTGGCGACCTACAATGAGCAGTTCTTC,CSARDLATYNEQFF
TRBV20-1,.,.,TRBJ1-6,TGCAGTGCTCACCCCCTTCGACAGCTTGGCGATTCACCCCTCCACTTT,CSAHPLRQLGDSPLHF
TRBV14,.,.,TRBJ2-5,TGTGCCAGCAGCCCGAGACAGGACCTAGAGACCCAGTACTTC,CASSPRQDLETQYF
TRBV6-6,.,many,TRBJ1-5,TGTGCCACTCAACGACTGATCAATCAGCCCCAGCATTTT,CATQRLINQPQHF
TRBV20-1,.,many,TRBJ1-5,TGCAGTGCTAGAGGGGTAGGGCATCAGCCCCAGCATTTT,CSARGVGHQPQHF
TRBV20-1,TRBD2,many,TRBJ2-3,TGCAGTGCTAGAGATCCGAGGGGACTAGAAGGCGGGCAGTATTTT,CSARDPRGLEGGQYF
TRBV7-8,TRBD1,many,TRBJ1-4,TGTGCCAGCAGCTTCCGGGACAGGGCGACTAATGAAAAACTGTTTTTT,CASSFRDRATNEKLFF
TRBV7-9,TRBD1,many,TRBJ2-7,TGTGCCAGCAGCAAACCGACAGGGCTGAAGCAGTACTTC,CASSKPTGLKQYF
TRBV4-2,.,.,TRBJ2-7,TGTGCCAGCAGCCAAGTCCTGCCGTTGGGACTGGCAGTCTACGAGCAGTACTTC,CASSQVLPLGLAVYEQYF
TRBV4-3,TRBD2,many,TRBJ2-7,TGCGCCAGCAGCCAAGATGGAGCTAGCGGATCCTACGAGCAGTACTTC,CASSQDGASGSYEQYF
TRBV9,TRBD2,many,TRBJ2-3,TGTGCCAGCAGCGTAGGCCCGGGACTAGCTAACACAGATACGCAGTATTTT,CASSVGPGLANTDTQYF
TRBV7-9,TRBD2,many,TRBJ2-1,TGTGCCAGCAGCTTCCGGGGACTAGCGGGATCCTACAATGAGCAGTTCTTC,CASSFRGLAGSYNEQFF
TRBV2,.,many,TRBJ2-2,TGTGCCAGCAGTGAAAGGTCCTACACCGGGGAGCTGTTTTTT,CASSERSYTGELFF
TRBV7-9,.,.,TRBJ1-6,TGTGCCAGCAGCCCCCAGTTGGGGTTTGGGTCACCCCTCCACTTT,CASSPQLGFGSPLHF
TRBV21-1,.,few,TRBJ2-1,TGTGCCAGCAGCTATCGAGCTCCGGGACAGTACAATGAGCAGTTCTTC,CASSYRAPGQYNEQFF
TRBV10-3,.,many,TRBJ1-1,TGTGCCATCAGTGAGTCGCGAGCTGGATCGGCAAACACTGAAGCTTTCTTT,CAISESRAGSANTEAFF
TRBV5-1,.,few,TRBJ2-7,TGCGCCAGCAGCTTGTCAGGGCCGACCTACGAGCAGTACTTC,CASSLSGPTYEQYF
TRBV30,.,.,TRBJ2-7,TGTGCCTGGAGTACCGGGACCCTCAACGGCGAGCAGTACTTC,CAWSTGTLNGEQYF
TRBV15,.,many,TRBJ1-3,TGTGCCACCAGCAGAGATCGGGGGAGCTCTGGAAACACCATATATTTT,CATSRDRGSSGNTIYF
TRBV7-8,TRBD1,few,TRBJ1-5,TGTGCCAGCAGCAGAACAGGGGGCGCCCCTTATAGCAATCAGCCCCAGCATTTT,CASSRTGGAPYSNQPQHF
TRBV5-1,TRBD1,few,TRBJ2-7,TGCGCCAGCAGCTTGAGACCCCGGGACAGGGCCTACGAGCAGTACTTC,CASSLRPRDRAYEQYF
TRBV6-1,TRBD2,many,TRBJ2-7,TGTGCCAGCAGGTCGCCGGGACTAGCGGGAGTCGAGCAGTACTTC,CASRSPGLAGVEQYF